This TCR beta chain was retrieved from a study of PD-L1 blockade in urothelial cancer. Study in general: Blood analyses occurred 3 weeks (second dose) and 6 weeks post treatment start.

Sequencing was performed with immunoSEQ multiplex PCR; in TCRdb, only in-frame clones are kept and a portion is missing. The sample includes 95,000 or so clones, over 75% of them seen just once. The CDR3 covers 15 residues. CDR1 is LNHNV and CDR2 is YYDKDF in the germline V gene (reference sequence). Time point denoted: pretreatment peripheral blood. The sequence derives from a man between 60 and 70 years old with urothelial cancer. The sample in question was PBMCs, obtained around atezolizumab (anti-PD-L1) treatment. The rearrangement uses TRBV15 and TRBJ2-5, with 8 positions matching TRBD2. The J call is uncertain, as TRBJ2-7 better fits the DNA end. The CDR3 nucleotides are TGTGCCACCAGCAGGGCCCCGGGACTAGACTACGAGCAGTACTTC. Its translation: CATSRAPGLDYEQYF.